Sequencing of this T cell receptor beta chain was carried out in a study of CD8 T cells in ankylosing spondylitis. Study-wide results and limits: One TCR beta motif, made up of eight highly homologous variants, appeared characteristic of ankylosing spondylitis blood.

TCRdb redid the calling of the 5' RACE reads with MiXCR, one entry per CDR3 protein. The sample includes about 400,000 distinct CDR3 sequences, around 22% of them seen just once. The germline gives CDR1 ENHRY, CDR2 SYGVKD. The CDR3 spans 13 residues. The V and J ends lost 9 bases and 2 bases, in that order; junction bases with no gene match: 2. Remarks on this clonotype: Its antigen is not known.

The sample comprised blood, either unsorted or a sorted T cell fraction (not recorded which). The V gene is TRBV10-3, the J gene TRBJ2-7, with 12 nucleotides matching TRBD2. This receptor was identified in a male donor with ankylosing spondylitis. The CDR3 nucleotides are TGTGCCATAGCTAGCGGGAGGGCCTACGAGCAGTACTTC. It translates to CAIASGRAYEQYF.